The subject of this entry is one T cell receptor (beta chain). Lacking the conserved final phenylalanine or tryptophan, this CDR3 likely reflects a read error. No DNA is shown, since the ends of the CDR3 on it are uncertain; the CDR3 is the one TCRdb lists. This entry belongs to a study of T cell clones after liver transplantation. The protocol was immunoSEQ multiplex PCR, while the TCRdb copy is restricted to in-frame clones and leaves out a portion. The table includes 51,000 or so clones, 70% to 90% detected once. Germline CDR1 SEHNR, CDR2 FQNEAQ (reference sequence). The CDR3 length equals 9 residues, ends included.

Specimen: CD8+ T cells from blood, collected 12 months after liver transplant. The gene calls are TRBV7-9 and TRBJ1-2. This receptor was identified in a human patient who received a liver transplant. Some T cells may be graft donor cells. The CDR3 region is CASSLDGGA.